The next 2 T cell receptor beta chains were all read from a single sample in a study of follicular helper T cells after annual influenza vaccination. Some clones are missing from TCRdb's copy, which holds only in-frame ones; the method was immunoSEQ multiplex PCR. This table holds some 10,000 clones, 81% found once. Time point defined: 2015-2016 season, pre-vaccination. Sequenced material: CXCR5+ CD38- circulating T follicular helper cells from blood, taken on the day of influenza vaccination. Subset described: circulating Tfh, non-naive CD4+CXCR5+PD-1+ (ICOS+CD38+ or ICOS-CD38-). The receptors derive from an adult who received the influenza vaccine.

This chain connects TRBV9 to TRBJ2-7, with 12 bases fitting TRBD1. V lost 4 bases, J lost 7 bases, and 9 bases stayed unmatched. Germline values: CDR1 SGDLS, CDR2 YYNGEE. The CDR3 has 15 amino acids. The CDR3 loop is CASSTGGQGAREQYF. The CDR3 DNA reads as TGTGCCAGCAGCACTGGGGGACAGGGGGCTCGGGAGCAGTACTTC.

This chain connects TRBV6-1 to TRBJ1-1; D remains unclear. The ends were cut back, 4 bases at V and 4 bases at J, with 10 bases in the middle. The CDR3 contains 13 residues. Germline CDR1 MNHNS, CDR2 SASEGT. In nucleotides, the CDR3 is TGTGCCAGCAGTGGCATTACGGGCACTGAAGCTTTCTTT. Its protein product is CASSGITGTEAFF.